These T cell receptor beta chains were read from a single sample in a study of blood T cell repertoires in COVID-19. Method: immunoSEQ multiplex PCR; TCRdb's copy keeps in-frame clones and lacks some. In the table there are 120,000 or so clones, roughly 69% of which are singletons. The specimen was peripheral blood. Receptor source: a woman between 65 and 79 years old with acute or convalescent COVID-19. Each CDR3 is given with its conserved first and last residue.

v_gene: TRBV19
j_gene: TRBJ1-1
len: 11
CDR3aa: CASSIFREAFF

v_gene: TRBV28
j_gene: TRBJ1-2
len: 15
CDR3aa: CASSKQGASLYGYTF

v_gene: TRBV5-1
j_gene: TRBJ2-1
len: 13
CDR3aa: CASSFGREGEQFF

v_gene: TRBV6-1
j_gene: TRBJ1-5
len: 16
CDR3aa: CASSVSGTLRNQPQHF

v_gene: TRBV20-1
j_gene: TRBJ1-1
len: 14
CDR3aa: CSATDTGKGAEAFF

v_gene: TRBV6-5
j_gene: TRBJ1-2
len: 15
CDR3aa: CASSYSNWGAGGYTF

v_gene: TRBV11-2
j_gene: TRBJ2-1
len: 16
CDR3aa: CASSQMPRDRLGRQFF

v_gene: TRBV6-2/TRBV6-3
j_gene: TRBJ2-3
len: 12
CDR3aa: CASSYLRDTQYF

v_gene: TRBV2
j_gene: TRBJ1-2
len: 14
CDR3aa: CASRGQGRWYGYTF

v_gene: TRBV7-8
j_gene: TRBJ1-2
len: 13
CDR3aa: CASNPTVSYGYTF

v_gene: TRBV28
j_gene: TRBJ2-7
len: 14
CDR3aa: CASSLQGLRYEQYF

v_gene: TRBV10-3
j_gene: TRBJ1-1
len: 16
CDR3aa: CAISEPGQGRYTEAFF

v_gene: TRBV14
j_gene: TRBJ1-2
len: 14
CDR3aa: CASRPRGPGNGYTF

v_gene: TRBV19
j_gene: TRBJ2-2
len: 14
CDR3aa: CASSIAGNTGELFF

v_gene: TRBV7-3
j_gene: TRBJ2-2
len: 15
CDR3aa: CASSPQAANTGELFF

v_gene: TRBV21-1
j_gene: TRBJ2-7
len: 19
CDR3aa: CASSKAEGLAGGHEGEQYF

v_gene: TRBV7-9
j_gene: TRBJ1-5
len: 15
CDR3aa: CASSLDRQGGQPQHF

v_gene: TRBV2
j_gene: TRBJ2-3
len: 13
CDR3aa: CASSDTSTDTQYF

v_gene: TRBV9
j_gene: TRBJ2-5
len: 15
CDR3aa: CASSVAAGLQETQYF

v_gene: TRBV6-5
j_gene: TRBJ2-1
len: 14
CDR3aa: CASSYRREANEQFF

v_gene: TRBV29-1
j_gene: TRBJ2-7
len: 20
CDR3aa: CSVEKGRASGRAILEHEQYF

v_gene: TRBV3-1/TRBV3-2
j_gene: TRBJ2-7
len: 15
CDR3aa: CASSQAPTNVYEQYF

v_gene: TRBV11-2
j_gene: TRBJ2-7
len: 15
CDR3aa: CASSLDRTSSYEQYF

v_gene: TRBV6-2/TRBV6-3
j_gene: TRBJ1-1
len: 16
CDR3aa: CASSYSLDRGHVEAFF

v_gene: TRBV7-8
j_gene: TRBJ2-1
len: 18
CDR3aa: CASSSRLGTSGPLGEQFF

v_gene: TRBV20-1
j_gene: TRBJ1-2
len: 11
CDR3aa: CSARRGGGYTF

v_gene: TRBV14
j_gene: TRBJ1-6
len: 14
CDR3aa: CASSHVGAASPLHF

v_gene: TRBV7-2
j_gene: TRBJ2-3
len: 16
CDR3aa: CASSLGGPARGDTQYF

v_gene: TRBV30
j_gene: TRBJ1-1
len: 15
CDR3aa: CAWSVRLGQAIEAFF

v_gene: TRBV28
j_gene: TRBJ2-1
len: 14
CDR3aa: CASKTGTSGISQFF

v_gene: TRBV6-5
j_gene: TRBJ1-5
len: 14
CDR3aa: CASSYGGWHQPQHF

v_gene: TRBV5-8
j_gene: TRBJ2-2
len: 16
CDR3aa: CASSLDQLRMNGELFF

v_gene: TRBV11-2
j_gene: TRBJ2-1
len: 10
CDR3aa: CASSLVEQFF

v_gene: TRBV14
j_gene: TRBJ1-2
len: 13
CDR3aa: CASSLTENDGYTF

v_gene: TRBV5-6
j_gene: TRBJ1-2
len: 14
CDR3aa: CASSLLAGAGGYTF

v_gene: TRBV24-1
j_gene: TRBJ1-2
len: 13
CDR3aa: CATSEKGGNGYTF

v_gene: TRBV27
j_gene: TRBJ1-5
len: 15
CDR3aa: CASSFGTDRWQPQHF

v_gene: TRBV11-2
j_gene: TRBJ2-1
len: 13
CDR3aa: CASSKNPGNEQFF